The T cell receptor (beta chain) described here comes from a study of blood T cell repertoires in COVID-19. Study overall: PBMCs, B-cell-depleted T cells, or T cells were the source of the cDNA or gDNA that made up the material.

This clone was observed once. In the original analysis: Using reference gene primer amplification, nucleated cell counts were estimated. Sequencing used immunoSEQ multiplex PCR; TCRdb keeps in-frame clones, though not all of them. V, J and clone size are those of that table, while D and trimming were read from the DNA. The sample has around 200,000 clones, approximately 86% seen once. Germline values: CDR1 SNHLY, CDR2 FYNNEI. CDR3 length: 12 amino acids. V was pared by 8 bases and J by 6 bases, with 12 bases between. V gene TRBV2 combines with J gene TRBJ2-3, with D tentatively TRBD2 (6 bases). Input material: PBMCs or T cells enriched from blood (not recorded which). This TCR came from a woman in her thirties who had been exposed to COVID-19. The chain's CDR3 is CASGRTSDTQYF. CDR3 sequence (DNA): TGTGCCAGCGGACGAACTAGCGATACGCAGTATTTT.